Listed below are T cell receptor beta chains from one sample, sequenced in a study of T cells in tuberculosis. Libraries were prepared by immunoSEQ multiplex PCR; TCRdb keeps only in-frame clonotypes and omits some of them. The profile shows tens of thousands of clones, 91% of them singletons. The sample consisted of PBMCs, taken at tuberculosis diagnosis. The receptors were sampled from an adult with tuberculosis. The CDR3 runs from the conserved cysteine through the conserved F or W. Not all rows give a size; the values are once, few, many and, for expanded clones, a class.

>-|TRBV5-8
CASSRKPGQGNSPLHF
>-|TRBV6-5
CASSSVDSNTEAFF
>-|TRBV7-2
CASSLMGRETQYF
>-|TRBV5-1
CASSMSGGSETQYF
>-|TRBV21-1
CASSKTGGPSFDEKLFF
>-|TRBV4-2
CASSQDTSGGFNEQFF
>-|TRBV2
CASEATGVVYTEAFF
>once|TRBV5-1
CASSLDRGRGNTIYF
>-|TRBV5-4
CAGTGMDNEQFF
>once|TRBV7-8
CASSLGTSGSDTQYF
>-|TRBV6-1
CASRELANTGELFF
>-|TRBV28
CASSLEFSNQPQHF
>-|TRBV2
CASSDLTSGVEQYF
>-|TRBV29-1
CSARTGSGGTDTQYF
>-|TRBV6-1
CASSVGTRGNQPQHF
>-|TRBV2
CASSEQGTSTDTQYF
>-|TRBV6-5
CASSSYSSFSGNTIYF
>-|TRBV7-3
CASSLATGRTYEQYF
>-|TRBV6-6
CASSYDRAKGTDTQYF
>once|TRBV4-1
CASARGGRGLDEQYF
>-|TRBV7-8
CASSAGTGGPEAFF
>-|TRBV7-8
CASSLRQGQNYEQYF
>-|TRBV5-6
CASSLGQGGTEAFF
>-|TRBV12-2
CASRLQGEAGGPPVTDTQYF
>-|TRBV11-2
CASSGNEGASNQPQHF
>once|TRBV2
CASKVGGAGEQFF
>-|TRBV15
CATSSQQGSEAFF
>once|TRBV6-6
CASSYSGQAEAFF
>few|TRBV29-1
CSAEGAGTDTQYF
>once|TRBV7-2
CASSLGAGGRGEQFF
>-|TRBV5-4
CASSQGRDSWNTIYF
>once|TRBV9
CASSQSGHNQPQHF
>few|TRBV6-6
CASIDTQGPGANVLTF
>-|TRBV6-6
CASSWTGTGDVQPQHF
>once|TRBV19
CASSIARWGPGQPQHF
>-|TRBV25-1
CASTVPAGETQYF
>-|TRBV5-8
CASSLAPFSSSYNEQFF
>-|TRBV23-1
CASTPEGGANPGELFF
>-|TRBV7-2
CASRRTLGGDNTEAFF
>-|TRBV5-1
CASSLSSILFSGGISSTDTQYF
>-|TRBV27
CASSPNRDGRTDTQYF
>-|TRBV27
CASSLSRVGYEQYF
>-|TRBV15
CATSNPQGNSNQPQHF
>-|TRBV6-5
CASSVGGMGAFF